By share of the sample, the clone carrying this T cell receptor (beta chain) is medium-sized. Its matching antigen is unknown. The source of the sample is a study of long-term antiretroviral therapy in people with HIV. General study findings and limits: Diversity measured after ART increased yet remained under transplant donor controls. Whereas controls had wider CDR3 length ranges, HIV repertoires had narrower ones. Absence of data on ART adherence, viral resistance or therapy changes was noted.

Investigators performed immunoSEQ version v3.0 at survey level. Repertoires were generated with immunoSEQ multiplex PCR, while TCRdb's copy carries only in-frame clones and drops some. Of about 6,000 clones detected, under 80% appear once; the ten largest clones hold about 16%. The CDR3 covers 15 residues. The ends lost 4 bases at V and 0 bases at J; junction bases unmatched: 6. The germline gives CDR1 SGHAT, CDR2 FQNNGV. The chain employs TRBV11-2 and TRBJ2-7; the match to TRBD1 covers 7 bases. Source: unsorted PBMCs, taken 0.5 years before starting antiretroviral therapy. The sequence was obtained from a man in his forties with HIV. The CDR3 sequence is CASSSKTGVSYEQYF. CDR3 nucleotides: TGTGCCAGCAGCTCTAAAACAGGGGTCTCCTACGAGCAGTACTTC.